Below are 23 T cell receptor beta chains sequenced from a single sample in a study of vaccination effects on CD4 cells after COVID-19. Assay used: immunoSEQ multiplex PCR; TCRdb lists only in-frame clones, some missing. This table has about 66,000 clones, under 80% appearing once. These receptors have no identified antigens. Isolation of CD4+ T cells took place after 10 days of culture. Two-dose BNT162b2 or mRNA-1273 vaccination was given to participants. Sequencing was performed on CD4+ T cells from PBMCs cultured without peptide, taken after COVID-19 vaccination. Source of these receptors: a human donor who received a COVID-19 vaccine.

The rearrangement links TRBV12-3 or TRBV12-4 to TRBJ1-2, with a weak D call TRBD1 (5 bases). The CDR3 covers 13 residues. V was cut by 6 bases and J by 2 bases, with 10 bases left in between. CDR3 coding DNA: TGTGCCAGCAGGGGGGACGGGAACTATGGCTACACCTTC. It encodes CASRGDGNYGYTF.

The chain carries TRBV2 and TRBJ2-6; no reliable D call. CDR1 is SNHLY and CDR2 is FYNNEI in the germline V gene. V lost 3 bases, J lost 0 bases, and 6 bases lay in between. CDR3 length equals 15 residues. The CDR3 bases are TGTGCCAGCAGTGAGGTCCTCTCTGGGGCCAACGTCCTGACTTTC. This gives the protein CASSEVLSGANVLTF.

CDR3 coding DNA: TGCAGCGTTCCCCTAGCGGGGAGCTCCTACAATGAGCAGTTCTTC. The encoded protein is CSVPLAGSSYNEQFF. The chain combines TRBV29-1 with TRBJ2-1; 9 bases fit TRBD2. CDR1 and CDR2 (germline): SQVTM, ANQGSEA. This CDR3 region has 15 residues. V lost 5 bases to trimming and J lost 0 bases; unmatched junction nucleotides: 5.

V usage is TRBV6-5 and J usage is TRBJ1-1, with TRBD1 matching 8 bases. This CDR3 is built from 15 residues. The germline V gene has CDR1 MNHEY and CDR2 SVGAGI. The V and J ends lost 5 bases and 5 bases, in that order; junction bases with no gene match: 10. This CDR3 is CASSIGRTGRTEAFF. The CDR3 DNA reads TGTGCCAGCAGTATAGGTCGGACAGGGCGGACTGAAGCTTTCTTT.

The rearrangement joins TRBV9 to TRBJ1-1; 8 nucleotides line up with TRBD1. Germline lookup yields CDR1 SGDLS and CDR2 YYNGEE. CDR3 length equals 16 residues. Trimming removed 3 bases from V and 2 bases from J; junction bases left unmatched: 9. CDR3 nucleotide sequence: TGTGCCAGCAGCGAACTCGACAGGGGAGCAAACACTGAAGCTTTCTTT. It specifies CASSELDRGANTEAFF.

The V call is TRBV6-1, the J call TRBJ1-2, with TRBD1 matching over 10 bases. Germline V gene data show CDR1 as MNHNS and CDR2 as SASEGT. The J segment lost 1 base and the V segment lost 3 bases, leaving 2 bases of the junction unmatched. The CDR3 loop spans 15 amino acids. The CDR3 reads CASSDRTGGNYGYTF. As DNA, the CDR3 is TGTGCCAGCAGTGACCGGACAGGGGGTAACTATGGCTACACCTTC.

This clone was found once. The chain couples TRBV14 to TRBJ2-2; 7 positions match TRBD1. The CDR3 sequence is 17 residues long. Trimming cost V 1 base and J 4 bases; bases outside gene matches: 9. Germline CDR1 is SGHDN and CDR2 is FVKESK. The CDR3 here is CASSQGGQKYSTGELFF. DNA for the CDR3: TGTGCCAGCAGCCAAGGGGGACAGAAGTATAGCACCGGGGAGCTGTTTTTT.

This chain joins TRBV9 and TRBJ2-2; D possibly matches TRBD1 or TRBD2 (5 bases each). The germline V gene has CDR1 SGDLS and CDR2 YYNGEE. The CDR3 consists of 16 residues. The V end was cut by 0 bases, the J end by 9 bases, with 18 bases between. The DNA of the CDR3 is TGTGCCAGCAGCGTAGCGGGTAGGGACCCCGCTCGGGAGCTGTTTTTT. It specifies CASSVAGRDPARELFF.

The CDR3 region has the DNA TGTGCCAGCAGTCGGGACAGTAACTATGGCTACACCTTC. Translated: CASSRDSNYGYTF. V gene TRBV6-5 combines with J gene TRBJ1-2; 7 positions match TRBD1. The CDR3 extends over 13 amino acids. Germline V gene lookup returns CDR1 MNHEY and CDR2 SVGAGI. The J segment lost 1 base and the V segment lost 5 bases, leaving 1 base of the junction unmatched.

This clone was seen only a few times. The chain links TRBV28 to TRBJ2-7; TRBD1 might be the D (5 bases). CDR3 length: 15 residues. The germline CDR1 and CDR2 sequences are MDHEN and SYDVKM. Trimming left V 2 bases short and J 3 bases short, with 14 bases between. Here the CDR3 DNA reads TGTGCCAGCAGTTTAGGGAAACAGGCCCACTACGAGCAGTACGTC. It yields the protein CASSLGKQAHYEQYV.

The chain links TRBV4-2 to TRBJ2-3; D remains ambiguous. V gave up 1 base and J gave up 6 bases, with 11 bases separating them. Germline-derived CDR1 and CDR2 are LGHNA and YNFKEQ. This CDR3 is 14 amino acids long. CDR3 coding DNA: TGTGCCAGCAGCCAAGGAGCGCAGTCCGATACGCAGTATTTT. Protein sequence: CASSQGAQSDTQYF.

The sample holds one count of this clone. In the same sample, other DNA sequences code for this CDR3. V and J are TRBV5-1 and TRBJ2-2, with D perhaps matching TRBD1 (6 bases). With 4 bases removed from V and 1 base from J, the gap between germline ends came to 8 bases. CDR1 is SGHRS, CDR2 YFSETQ, per germline. The CDR3 has 14 amino acids. The CDR3 spells CASSTGQNTGELFF. The CDR3 DNA follows: TGCGCCAGCAGCACGGGACAGAACACCGGGGAGCTGTTTTTT.

The chain recombines TRBV5-1 with TRBJ1-6; 10 nucleotides match TRBD1. Germline V lookup: CDR1 SGHRS, CDR2 YFSETQ. V shed 4 bases, J shed 1 base, and the junction held 5 bases outside the gene matches. This CDR3 has 17 residues. CDR3 DNA sequence: TGCGCCAGCAGCGACGGACAGGGGGGATCCTATAATTCACCCCTCCACTTT. It specifies CASSDGQGGSYNSPLHF.

The V gene is TRBV7-9, the J gene TRBJ1-2; D is unresolved. Trimming cost V 2 bases and J 4 bases, with 8 bases left between them. The length of the CDR3 is 13 residues. Germline V gene data show CDR1 as SEHNR and CDR2 as FQNEAQ (reference sequence). The CDR3 sequence: CASSLNTPYGYTF. CDR3 nucleotide sequence: TGTGCCAGCAGCTTAAATACCCCCTATGGCTACACCTTC.

The chain combines TRBV7-2 with TRBJ2-1; 11 bases map to TRBD1. Trimming took 2 bases from V and 5 from J; bases not matched to a gene: 11. The CDR3 covers 18 residues. Per germline, CDR1 SGHTA and CDR2 FQGNSA. CDR3 DNA sequence: TGTGCCAGCAGCTTATTCCCCTCCGGACAGGGGGCAGACAATGAGCAGTTCTTC. It codes for CASSLFPSGQGADNEQFF. Based on the CDR3 plus reference TRBV7-2 and TRBJ2-1, the full variable domain is GAGVSQSPSNKVTEKGKDVELRCDPISGHTALYWYRQSLGQGLEFLIYFQGNSAPDKSGLPSDRFSAERTGGSVSTLTIQRTQQEDSAVYLCASSLFPSGQGADNEQFFGPGTRLTVL.

V is TRBV28 and J is TRBJ1-5, with 9 bases aligning to TRBD1. CDR1 MDHEN and CDR2 SYDVKM come from the germline V gene. The CDR3 length is 17 residues. V lost 2 bases, J lost 7 bases, and 12 bases stayed unmatched. The CDR3 loop reads CASSLRTGADLRQPQHF. Here the CDR3 DNA reads TGTGCCAGCAGTTTAAGGACAGGGGCCGACCTTAGGCAGCCCCAGCATTTT.

V gene TRBV14 combines with J gene TRBJ2-3; D perhaps matches TRBD1 (5 bases). CDR1 and CDR2 from the germline V gene are SGHDN and FVKESK. V was shortened by 4 bases and J by 2 bases, with 16 bases between the two germline ends. This CDR3 comprises 16 residues. In nucleotides, the CDR3 is TGTGCCAGCAGCCGGGGCGCACCATCGCTCACAGATACGCAGTATTTT. Protein product: CASSRGAPSLTDTQYF.

The chain links TRBV4-2 to TRBJ1-3; D perhaps matches TRBD1 (6 bases). V was shortened by 0 bases and J by 0 bases, with 12 bases between the two germline ends. The CDR3 has 17 amino acids. Germline CDR1 LGHNA, CDR2 YNFKEQ. In DNA, the CDR3 is TGTGCCAGCAGCCAAGATGGGCGGGGGCACTCTGGAAACACCATATATTTT. The encoded protein is CASSQDGRGHSGNTIYF.

The rearrangement links TRBV28 to TRBJ1-1, with 10 nucleotides matching TRBD1. CDR1 is MDHEN and CDR2 is SYDVKM in the germline V gene. The CDR3 runs to 17 residues. Trimming cost V 8 bases and J 2 bases; bases outside gene matches: 14. The CDR3 DNA reads as TGTGCCAGCTACCCCGGGACAGGGGCATTTTATAACACTGAAGCTTTCTTT. It is translated as CASYPGTGAFYNTEAFF. Full variable domain (remainder filled in from reference TRBV28 and TRBJ1-1): DVKVTQSSRYLVKRTGEKVFLECVQDMDHENMFWYRQDPGLGLRLIYFSYDVKMKEKGDIPEGYSVSREKKERFSLILESASTNQTSMYLCASYPGTGAFYNTEAFFGQGTRLTVV.

The chain carries TRBV18 and TRBJ1-1; D possibly corresponds to TRBD1 (5 bases). Trimming shortened V by 5 bases and J by 1 base, and 20 bases separated the two germline ends. Germline CDR1 and CDR2: KGHSH and LQKENI. The CDR3 covers 17 residues. The CDR3 region is CASSSLGRQLTNTEAFF. CDR3 coding DNA: TGTGCCAGCTCATCACTCGGGCGACAGCTAACGAACACTGAAGCTTTCTTT.

V and J are TRBV5-1 and TRBJ2-1; D ambiguous. Germline loops: CDR1 SGHRS, CDR2 YFSETQ. CDR3 length: 15 amino acids. The V end lost 0 bases, the J end lost 3 bases, and 10 bases lay between the germline ends. Here the CDR3 DNA reads TGCGCCAGCAGCTTGGGCTTGGGGATCTACAATGAGCAGTTCTTC. Translated: CASSLGLGIYNEQFF.

The CDR3 region is CATTSGGWTGVNTEAFF. The CDR3 nucleotides read TGTGCCACCACCTCTGGGGGATGGACAGGGGTGAACACTGAAGCTTTCTTT. The V call is TRBV15, the J call TRBJ1-1; 9 positions agree with TRBD1. This CDR3 has 17 amino acids. V shed 7 bases, J shed 0 bases, and the junction held 12 bases outside the gene matches. Germline V gives CDR1 LNHNV, CDR2 YYDKDF (reference sequence).

This chain links TRBV9 with TRBJ2-1; D might be TRBD1 or TRBD2, each matching 6 bases. CDR1 SGDLS and CDR2 YYNGEE come from the germline V gene. The CDR3 is 15 residues long. With 0 bases removed from V and 4 bases from J, the gap between germline ends came to 11 bases. For the CDR3, the DNA is TGTGCCAGCAGCGTAGACGGGGGCGCGTACAATGAGCAGTTCTTC. This codes for CASSVDGGAYNEQFF. The full variable domain, rest sourced from reference TRBV9 and TRBJ2-1, is DSGVTQTPKHLITATGQRVTLRCSPRSGDLSVYWYQQSLDQGLQFLIQYYNGEERAKGNILERFSAQQFPDLHSELNLSSLELGDSALYFCASSVDGGAYNEQFFGPGTRLTVL.